This T cell receptor (beta chain) was recovered during a study of identical twins. General study points: The models systematically underestimated how much out-of-frame TCR alpha was shared in monozygotic twins. High-abundance cord blood beta clonotypes had fewer insertions; memory repertoires showed none.

TCRdb re-called the 5' RACE reads with MiXCR, one entry per CDR3 protein. The table has 300,000 to 400,000 distinct CDR3 sequences, 7% to 9.5% seen once; the top ten hold 8.5% to 10%. This clonotype was seen at least ten times. Its antigen is unknown. Per the germline V gene, CDR1 is SEHNR and CDR2 is FQNEAQ (reference sequence). Trimming cost V 5 bases and J 5 bases, with 17 bases left between them. The CDR3 sequence is 15 residues long. The receptor was isolated from a woman aged 50 to 60 in good health. The sequenced sample consisted of naive T cells sorted from blood. The V call is TRBV7-9, the J call TRBJ2-3; D remains unclear. CDR3: CASSAEGRSKDTQYF. Here the CDR3 DNA reads TGTGCCAGCAGCGCGGAAGGCCGGTCGAAAGATACGCAGTATTTT.